Included here is one T cell receptor (beta chain) sequence, with context. The data derive from a study of healthy donors' naive CD4 and CD8 T cells. Study-level information: Donors came from three age groups: 20-25, 40-50 and 60-70 years.

A linear amplification protocol produced the TCR libraries from 500 ng of total RNA. Using its own MiXCR run on the reads, TCRdb lists one record per CDR3 protein. The data hold about 200,000 distinct CDR3 sequences, with about 76% observed a single time. This TCR came from a pool of human donors in good health; the sample pools cells from several healthy donors. The source material was naive CD4+ and CD8+ T cells sorted from blood, pooled from several donors.

CDR3 loop: CASSFPTEGVTYTF. The CDR3 DNA is TGTGCCAGCAGCTTCCCGACCGAAGGGGTAACCTACACCTTC. This chain connects TRBV5-4 to TRBJ1-2; possibly TRBD1 for D (5 bases). Trimming left V 2 bases short and J 10 bases short, with 18 bases between. The length of the CDR3 is 14 residues. Germline V lookup: CDR1 SGHNT, CDR2 YYREEE (reference sequence).